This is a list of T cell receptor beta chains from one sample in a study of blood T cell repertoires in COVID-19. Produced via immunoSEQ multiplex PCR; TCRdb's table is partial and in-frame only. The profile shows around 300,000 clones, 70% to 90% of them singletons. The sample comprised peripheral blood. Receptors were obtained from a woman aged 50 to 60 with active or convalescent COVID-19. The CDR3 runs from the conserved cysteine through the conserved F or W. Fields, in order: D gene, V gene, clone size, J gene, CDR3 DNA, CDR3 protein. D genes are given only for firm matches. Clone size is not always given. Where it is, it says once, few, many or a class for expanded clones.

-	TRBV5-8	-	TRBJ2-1	TGTGCCAGCAGCTTCGGCAGGGAAATAACTAATGAGCAGTTCTTC	CASSFGREITNEQFF
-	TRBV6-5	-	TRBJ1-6	TGTGCCAGCAGTCCGGGGGGGCCCCTCCTGCCCCTCCACTTT	CASSPGGPLLPLHF
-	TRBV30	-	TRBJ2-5	TGTGCCTGGAGTGCCCTAGAGACCCAGTACTTC	CAWSALETQYF
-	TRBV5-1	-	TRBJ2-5	TGCGCCAGCAGCTTGTTCGGTTATTCAGAGACCCAGTACTTC	CASSLFGYSETQYF
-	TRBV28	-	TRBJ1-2	TGTGCCAGCAGTTGGAGGGAAGGGTATGGCTACACCTTC	CASSWREGYGYTF
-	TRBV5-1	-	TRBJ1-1	TGCGCCAGCAGCAAGGACAGGAACACTGAAGCTTTCTTT	CASSKDRNTEAFF
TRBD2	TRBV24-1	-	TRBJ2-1	TGTGCCACCAGTGATCCGAGCACTAGCGGGAGGCCAACCTACAATGAGCAGTTCTTC	CATSDPSTSGRPTYNEQFF
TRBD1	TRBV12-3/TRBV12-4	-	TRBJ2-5	TGTGCCAGCAACAACAGGGGGGAGGAGACCCAGTACTTC	CASNNRGEETQYF
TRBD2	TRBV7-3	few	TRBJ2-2	TGTGCCAGCAGCCCGAGAGGGCGGGGGGGCCGCGGCACCGGGGAGCTGTTTTTT	CASSPRGRGGRGTGELFF
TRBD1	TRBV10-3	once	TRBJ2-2	TGTGCCATCAGCTTACAGGGGATCGGGGAGCTGTTTTTT	CAISLQGIGELFF
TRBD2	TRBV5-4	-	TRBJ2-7	TGTGCCAGCAGCTCGCCGACTAGCGGGAGGGGTGGTGGCGAGCAGTACTTC	CASSSPTSGRGGGEQYF
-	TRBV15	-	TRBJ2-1	TGTGCCACCAGCAGAGGGCGGGAACGGGCCGATGAGCAGTTCTTC	CATSRGRERADEQFF
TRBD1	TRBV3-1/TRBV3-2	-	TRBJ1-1	TGTGCCAGCAGCCAAGATGCAGGGGGAAACACTGAAGCTTTCTTT	CASSQDAGGNTEAFF
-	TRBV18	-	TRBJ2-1	TGTGCCAGCTCACCACCCACCGGACAGGCAAGGGGAGGTGAGCAGTTCTTC	CASSPPTGQARGGEQFF
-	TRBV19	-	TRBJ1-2	TGTGCCAGTAGTATGGGCGGGTCTCGCTATGGCTACACCTTC	CASSMGGSRYGYTF
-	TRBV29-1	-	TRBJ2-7	TGCAGCGTTGGAGACATGGCCGACGAGCAGTACTTC	CSVGDMADEQYF
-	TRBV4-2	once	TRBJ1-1	TGTGCCAGCAGCCAAACTCGGGGATTCGGTACTGAAGCTTTCTTT	CASSQTRGFGTEAFF